These 28 T cell receptor beta chains share one sample of origin, sequenced in a study of shared clonotypes between healthy human individuals. Some clones are missing from TCRdb's copy, which holds only in-frame ones; the method was immunoSEQ multiplex PCR. This table holds millions of clones, 95% found once. Sequences were obtained from naive CD4+ T cells sorted from blood. Regarding subset: CD45RA+ positively selected. The receptors come from a young man in good health.

As to this clone: Other DNA variants within this sample encode the same CDR3. The rearrangement uses TRBV28 and TRBJ1-5; D is unclear. Germline-derived CDR1 and CDR2 are MDHEN and SYDVKM. CDR3 size: 12 residues. Trimming took 3 bases from V and 7 from J, leaving 7 bases between them. This CDR3 reads CASSFLGQPQHF. Here the CDR3 DNA reads TGTGCCAGCAGTTTTCTGGGCCAGCCCCAGCATTTT.

For the CDR3, the DNA is TGTGCTAGTGGTTTGAACAGAAACACAGATACGCAGTATTTT. This encodes CASGLNRNTDTQYF. The chain joins TRBV12-5 to TRBJ2-3; unclear D gene. Germline CDR1 LGHNT, CDR2 FRNRAP. The CDR3 length is 14 residues. Trimming removed 2 bases from V and 2 bases from J, with 8 bases in between.

The chain links TRBV29-1 to TRBJ2-2; no clear D gene. This CDR3 comprises 15 residues. Per the germline V gene, CDR1 is SQVTM and CDR2 is ANQGSEA. The germline V and J ends were trimmed by 8 bases and 2 bases, with 18 bases remaining between them. The CDR3 sequence is CSTTDGTFNTGELFF. CDR3 sequence (DNA): TGCAGCACCACGGACGGAACTTTTAACACCGGGGAGCTGTTTTTT.

As for this clone: The same CDR3 is also encoded by other DNA sequences in this sample. The chain couples TRBV30 to TRBJ1-2, with 10 bases aligning to TRBD1. V lost 5 bases to trimming and J lost 3 bases; unmatched junction nucleotides: 3. Germline-derived CDR1 and CDR2 are GTSNPN and SVGIG (reference sequence). This CDR3 has 13 residues. In DNA form, the CDR3 reads TGTGCCTGGCGGACAGGGGGGGACTATGGCTACACCTTC. This translates into CAWRTGGDYGYTF.

The chain employs TRBV2 and TRBJ2-2; D is uncertain. CDR3 length: 14 amino acids. Trimming took 4 bases from V and 4 from J, leaving 10 bases between them. Germline CDR1 SNHLY, CDR2 FYNNEI. CDR3 nucleotides: TGTGCCAGCAGTGTAAAGGGCAGCACCGGGGAGCTGTTTTTT. The encoded protein is CASSVKGSTGELFF.

With regard to this clone: Other DNA sequences in this specimen translate into the identical CDR3. CDR3 nucleotide sequence: TGTGCCAGCAGCTTGCTAGCGGGAGTAGGCACCGGGGAGCTGTTTTTT. Amino acids: CASSLLAGVGTGELFF. This chain joins TRBV5-6 and TRBJ2-2; 10 bases agree with TRBD2. The germline gives CDR1 SGHDT, CDR2 YYEEEE. Unmatched junction bases numbered 4, after V lost 1 base and J lost 4 bases. The CDR3 is made up of 16 amino acids.

A word on this clone: Distinct nucleotide sequences in the sample also encode this CDR3. J is TRBJ1-2 and V is TRBV6-6; D not resolved. The CDR3 has 11 amino acids. The V end was cut by 6 bases, the J end by 1 base, with 3 bases between. From germline, CDR1 is MNHNY and CDR2 SVGAGI (reference sequence). CDR3 DNA: TGTGCCAGCAGCTATAACTATGGCTACACCTTC. This encodes CASSYNYGYTF.

The gene calls are TRBV10-1 and TRBJ2-3; TRBD2 matches 8 bases. CDR3 length: 15 amino acids. Looked up from germline, CDR1 is WNHNN and CDR2 is SYGVQD (reference sequence). The junction had 7 bases not matched to a gene; V was cut back by 6 bases and J by 2 bases. Written as DNA, the CDR3 is TGCGCCAGCAGCTTACTAGCGGCCCACACAGATACGCAGTATTTT. It is translated as CASSLLAAHTDTQYF.

The chain employs TRBV5-1 and TRBJ2-7, with unresolved D. The V and J ends lost 0 bases and 5 bases respectively, with 12 bases between them. This CDR3 region has 14 residues. Germline lookup yields CDR1 SGHRS and CDR2 YFSETQ. The CDR3 here is CASSLGGPRDEQYF. The CDR3 DNA follows: TGCGCCAGCAGCTTGGGTGGACCCCGGGACGAGCAGTACTTC.

Regarding this clone: This may come from a read error, since a much larger clone is one base off. The same CDR3 can be traced to other DNA sequences in this sample. The chain couples TRBV19 to TRBJ1-1, with no clear D. The germline V gene has CDR1 LNHDA and CDR2 SQIVND (reference sequence). The V gene lost 3 bases and the J gene lost 1 base, with 9 bases spanning the gap. The CDR3 runs 14 residues. The CDR3 sequence is CASSMKVWNTEAFF. The CDR3 coding sequence is TGTGCCAGTAGTATGAAGGTATGGAACACTGAAGCTTTCTTT.

This clone was counted a single time. A much more abundant neighbour one base away suggests this may be a read error. The rearrangement uses TRBV11-2 and TRBJ1-1; D uncertain. Trimming left V 5 bases short and J 3 bases short, with 4 bases between. CDR3 length: 11 amino acids. The germline gives CDR1 SGHAT, CDR2 FQNNGV. Here the CDR3 reads CASSEYTEAFF. The CDR3 DNA reads as TGTGCCAGCAGCGAGTACACTGAAGCTTTCTTT.

The chain joins TRBV2 to TRBJ1-4; TRBD1 is a possible D gene (5 bases). This CDR3 is built from 14 residues. Trimming pared 3 bases from V and 6 bases from J, leaving 11 bases between. CDR1 is SNHLY and CDR2 is FYNNEI in the germline V gene. This CDR3 is CASSEQGEDEKLFF. CDR3 DNA: TGTGCCAGCAGTGAGCAAGGGGAGGATGAAAAACTGTTTTTT.

About this clone: This could be a read error, since a much larger clone is one nucleotide away. This rearrangement joins TRBV18 to TRBJ1-6; D ambiguous. The CDR3 runs 17 residues. V lost 3 bases and J lost 5, with 17 bases in between. Germline V gene sequence: CDR1 KGHSH, CDR2 LQKENI. This chain's CDR3 is CASSPSSPSGNNSPLHF. For the CDR3, the DNA is TGTGCCAGCTCACCTTCTTCACCGTCCGGCAATAATTCACCCCTCCACTTT.

The chain links TRBV6-1 to TRBJ2-7; no firm D call. This CDR3 contains 14 residues. Germline V gives CDR1 MNHNS, CDR2 SASEGT. V was clipped by 7 bases and J by 0 bases, with 13 bases between them. CDR3 loop: CASKDRQSSYEQYF. In DNA form, the CDR3 reads TGTGCCAGCAAAGATCGGCAGAGCTCCTACGAGCAGTACTTC.

The V gene is TRBV6-1, the J gene TRBJ2-7; 13 bases match TRBD2. Germline CDR1 reads MNHNS; CDR2 reads SASEGT. This CDR3 is built from 17 residues. J lost 0 bases, V lost 3 bases, and 5 bases had no gene match. CDR3 bases: TGTGCCAGCAGTGATCTACTAGCGGGAGGGGTCTCCTACGAGCAGTACTTC. Translating it yields CASSDLLAGGVSYEQYF.

V usage is TRBV19 and J usage is TRBJ2-7, with D unresolved. V lost 0 bases and J lost 1, with 7 bases in between. The CDR3 sequence is 14 residues long. Germline V gene lookup returns CDR1 LNHDA and CDR2 SQIVND (reference sequence). The CDR3 spells CASSIEEGSYEQYF. Written as DNA, the CDR3 is TGTGCCAGTAGTATAGAAGAAGGGTCCTACGAGCAGTACTTC.

V gene TRBV18 combines with J gene TRBJ2-7, with a possible D match to TRBD1 (5 bases). The CDR3 sequence is 16 residues long. Germline values: CDR1 KGHSH, CDR2 LQKENI. Trimming pared 4 bases from V and 0 bases from J, leaving 16 bases between. The CDR3, as DNA: TGTGCCAGCTCACGCGCGGCAGGACATTTCTCCTACGAGCAGTACTTC. It yields the protein CASSRAAGHFSYEQYF.

This chain connects TRBV30 to TRBJ2-3; a possible D gene is TRBD2 (7 bases). The CDR3 is made up of 15 amino acids. Trimming pared 0 bases from V and 5 bases from J, leaving 15 bases between. Per the germline V gene, CDR1 is GTSNPN and CDR2 is SVGIG (reference sequence). DNA of the CDR3: TGTGCCTGGAGTGTGGGAGGGGGTCGCAGAGATACGCAGTATTTT. Protein product: CAWSVGGGRRDTQYF.

The rearrangement joins TRBV18 to TRBJ2-1; no clear D gene. CDR1 and CDR2 from the germline V gene are KGHSH and LQKENI. The CDR3 has 16 amino acids. Trimming pared 2 bases from V and 6 bases from J, leaving 17 bases between. The CDR3 loop is CASSPDMAVIPNEQFF. CDR3 bases: TGTGCCAGCTCACCAGATATGGCCGTAATTCCCAATGAGCAGTTCTTC.

The rearrangement uses TRBV27 and TRBJ1-2, with TRBD1 matching 9 bases. V gave up 3 bases and J gave up 9 bases; unmatched junction bases: 5. The germline gives CDR1 MNHEY, CDR2 SMNVEV (reference sequence). The CDR3 is made up of 13 amino acids. The CDR3 DNA reads TGTGCCAGCAGTTTCAGGACAGGGGCCCGCTACACCTTC. This encodes CASSFRTGARYTF.

The chain carries TRBV4-3 and TRBJ1-1; D is ambiguous. Germline V gives CDR1 LGHNA, CDR2 YSLEER. The V end was cut by 0 bases, the J end by 7 bases, with 15 bases between. The CDR3 has 15 residues. The CDR3 nucleotides are TGCGCCAGCAGCCAAGAGGGCACCAACTTCCATGAAGCTTTCTTT. Translating it yields CASSQEGTNFHEAFF.

V gene TRBV7-6 combines with J gene TRBJ2-1, with 12 bases that match TRBD2. Per the germline V gene, CDR1 is SGHVS and CDR2 is FNYEAQ. This CDR3 spans 14 amino acids. With 4 bases clipped from V and 5 bases from J, the junction kept 0 bases outside the gene matches. The CDR3 sequence is CASSWTSGNNEQFF. CDR3 DNA sequence: TGTGCCAGCAGCTGGACTAGCGGGAACAATGAGCAGTTCTTC.

The V call is TRBV5-1, the J call TRBJ2-2, with D hard to call. Trimming took 3 bases from V and 0 from J, leaving 9 bases between them. This CDR3 comprises 15 residues. Germline assignment: CDR1 SGHRS and CDR2 YFSETQ. In DNA, the CDR3 is TGCGCCAGCAGCTGGGAAGGAGCGAACACCGGGGAGCTGTTTTTT. Translated, it gives CASSWEGANTGELFF.

The gene calls are TRBV10-1 and TRBJ2-3, with 8 bases that match TRBD2. J gave up 3 bases and V 8 bases, and 4 bases lay outside the gene matches. The CDR3 runs to 13 residues. CDR1 and CDR2 from the germline V gene are WNHNN and SYGVQD (reference sequence). In DNA, the CDR3 is TGCGCCAGCCGAAGCGGGGGAACAGATACGCAGTATTTT. It is translated as CASRSGGTDTQYF.

This clone was picked up one time. The chain employs TRBV18 and TRBJ2-2, with D perhaps being TRBD1 or TRBD2 (6 bases each). The CDR3 loop spans 17 amino acids. The V end lost 4 bases, the J end lost 5 bases, and 20 bases lay between the germline ends. From germline, CDR1 is KGHSH and CDR2 LQKENI. Here the CDR3 reads CASSQASGAGKTGELFF. Written as DNA, the CDR3 is TGTGCCAGCTCACAGGCCTCGGGGGCAGGGAAGACCGGGGAGCTGTTTTTT.

V is TRBV11-2 and J is TRBJ1-2; D uncertain. In germline, CDR1 is SGHAT, CDR2 FQNNGV. V was trimmed by 1 base and J by 3 bases, leaving 6 bases between them. This CDR3 is built from 13 residues. The CDR3 sequence: CASSLVDYYGYTF. The DNA for the CDR3 is TGTGCCAGCAGCTTAGTAGATTACTATGGCTACACCTTC.

On this clone: The same CDR3 can be traced to other DNA sequences in this sample. This CDR3 is CASSLDPGPQETQYF. The CDR3 DNA sequence: TGCGCCAGCAGCTTGGATCCCGGGCCGCAAGAGACCCAGTACTTC. The J gene is TRBJ2-5, the V gene TRBV5-1, with no clear D. The CDR3 has 15 amino acids. V was pared by 0 bases and J by 2 bases, with 11 bases between. CDR1 SGHRS and CDR2 YFSETQ come from the germline V gene. The full variable domain, in which reference TRBV5-1 and TRBJ2-5 provide the parts outside the CDR3, is KAGVTQTPRYLIKTRGQQVTLSCSPISGHRSVSWYQQTPGQGLQFLFEYFSETQRNKGNFPGRFSGRQFSNSRSEMNVSTLELGDSALYLCASSLDPGPQETQYFGPGTRLLVL.

On this clone itself: Other nucleotide sequences in the sample specify the same CDR3. The chain couples TRBV5-1 to TRBJ1-1; tentatively, D is TRBD1 (5 bases). CDR3 length equals 13 residues. CDR1 and CDR2 from the germline V gene are SGHRS and YFSETQ. V was pared by 5 bases and J by 0 bases, with 8 bases between. The CDR3 here is CASSRGMNTEAFF. The DNA for the CDR3 is TGCGCCAGCAGTCGGGGGATGAACACTGAAGCTTTCTTT.